This T cell receptor beta chain was observed in a study of immune heterogeneity within non-small cell lung tumors (dated by TCRdb to 2016 to 2019). Regarding the complete study: By histology, the tumors included roughly 9 non-squamous carcinomas, a few squamous cell carcinomas and 1 tumor not otherwise specified. Whole-exome sequencing, RNA-seq and TCR beta repertoire sequencing were combined for multiple spatially distinct regions from each NSCLC tumor so that intratumoral immune heterogeneity could be examined. TCR repertoire analysis included 55 to 65 tumor loci from 15 or so patients, whereas transcriptome data included only around 44 loci from approximately 11 patients. For mutant peptides 8 to 11 amino acids long, netMHCpan-3.0 predicted neoantigen binding to the HLA alleles of each patient. What the work shows at the level of the full study, not this receptor alone: Identical dominant CDR3B clonotypes recurred across loci within a patient, yet different tumor locations also harbored unique high-frequency clones. Local T-cell repertoire clonality showed a statistically significant but moderate positive correlation with local tumor mutational burden (R 0.3 to 0.35). For the most part, high-frequency TCR beta clonotypes differed from one individual patient to another.

CDR1 and CDR2, looked up from the germline V gene (reference sequence), are LGHDT and YNNKEL. The CDR3 runs 12 residues from the cysteine to the phenylalanine. Only the CDR3 DNA stays, 36 bases, in frame from base 1. The TCR beta CDR3 region was amplified with a multiplex PCR system whose first round ran for approximately 10 cycles using 32 V-gene forward primers and 13 J-gene reverse primers. The first PCR round was done with a QIAGEN Multiplex PCR Kit, and the primer sequences were filed in Chinese patent CN105087789A. A second PCR round added Illumina universal primers using the Phusion High-Fidelity PCR Kit. Sequencing of the TCR libraries was done on the Illumina HiSeq X Ten platform in paired-end mode with a 151 bp read length. The authors' analysis ran thus. Cutadapt removed reads without multiplex PCR primers, PEAR merged read pairs, and MiXCR with default settings called CDR3 regions. Repertoire diversity used Shannon entropy, and clonality was computed as one minus Shannon entropy divided by ln of productive unique sequence count. Clonotypes present at frequencies of at least 0.5% were defined as dominant or high-frequency T-cell clones. TCRdb trimmed the raw reads at Q25, called clones with MiXCR and kept productive beta chains. Identical CDR3 proteins give one entry, which carries the most common genes and DNA. The V and J calls were not made by the authors but by TCRdb's processing. A total of some 7,100 distinct CDR3 sequences appear in this sample, approximately 20% of them only once. About 15% of the sample comes from the top ten.

Genomic DNA extracted from bulk tumor tissue served as TCR template, with around 600 ng gDNA amplified per sample. During surgery, several biopsies were collected from each primary tumor and placed as far from one another as possible within the tumor mass. Patients in the study cohort, which was described as untreated, were newly diagnosed NSCLC cases going through curative surgery. The donor group was made up of approximately 15 newly diagnosed non-small cell lung cancer patients undergoing surgery with curative intent. A couple of independent pathologists reviewed the resected tumor masses. Only DNA and RNA samples of high quality went on to sequencing. As for this clonotype: Its antigen is unknown. This may be a read error: a much more frequent sequence differs by one nucleotide.

The sequencing input was lung tumor tissue. The TCR comes from a man aged 60 to 69 with non-small cell lung cancer. Here the chain combines TRBV3-1 and TRBJ2-1; the D segment could be TRBD2, given 6 matching bases. The DNA reads as follows: TGTGCCAGAAGCCAGGCTTTGGGAGGGCAGTTCTTC. It codes for CARSQALGGQFF.